The sequence of this TCR beta chain was determined in a study of cytomegalovirus exposure and HLA in healthy donors. Note on this clone: Its antigen is undetermined.

PCR was performed using 60 Vbeta and 13 Jbeta primers. Using immunoSEQ multiplex PCR, the repertoire was profiled, and TCRdb retains in-frame clones only, with some absent. The repertoire table contains 130,000 or so clones. This CDR3 region has 15 residues. Germline V gene sequence: CDR1 ENHRY, CDR2 SYGVKD. V lost 3 bases to trimming and J lost 7 bases, with 15 bases between them. Study outcomes and limitations: A later analysis reportedly found that, within productive TCRs, an Asian-associated ancestry cluster had fewer N-insertions than the mean observed across the roughly 630 donors.

Input material: PBMCs. This TCR came from a woman in her fifties or sixties in good health and CMV-seronegative. The chain has TRBV10-3 and TRBJ1-4; D may be TRBD1 (6 bases). The CDR3 DNA is TGTGCCATCAGTGAAGCCGGGACATGGGGTGAAAAACTGTTTTTT. Protein product: CAISEAGTWGEKLFF.